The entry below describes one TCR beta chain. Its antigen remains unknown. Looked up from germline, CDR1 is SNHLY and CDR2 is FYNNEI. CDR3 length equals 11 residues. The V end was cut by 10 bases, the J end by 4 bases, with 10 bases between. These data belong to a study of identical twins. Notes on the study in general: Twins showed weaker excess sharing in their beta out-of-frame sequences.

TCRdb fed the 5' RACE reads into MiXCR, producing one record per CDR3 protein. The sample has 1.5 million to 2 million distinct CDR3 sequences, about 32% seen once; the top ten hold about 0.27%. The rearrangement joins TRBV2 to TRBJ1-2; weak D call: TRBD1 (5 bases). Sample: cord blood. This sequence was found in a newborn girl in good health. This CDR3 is CATRGVYGYTF. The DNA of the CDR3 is TGTGCCACCCGGGGGGTCTATGGCTACACCTTC.